The 29 T cell receptor beta chains reported below all come from one sample, sequenced in a study of identical twins. TCRdb reanalysed the 5' RACE reads using MiXCR and keeps one entry per CDR3 protein. The table includes roughly 290,000 distinct CDR3 sequences, around 9.7% detected once. This same sample was also part of a study on yellow fever vaccine responses in identical twins.

What was sequenced was CD8+ T cells sorted from blood. The receptors were gathered from a woman under 30 in good health.

This clonotype was counted ten times or more. The chain combines TRBV20-1 with TRBJ2-7; D tentatively reads TRBD1 or TRBD2 (6 bases each). Germline V CDR1 and CDR2: DFQATT, SNEGSKA (reference sequence). The CDR3 is made up of 14 amino acids. The ends were cut back, 3 bases at V and 2 bases at J, with 14 bases in the middle. The CDR3 sequence is CSAREGGGTYEQYF. CDR3 bases: TGCAGTGCTAGGGAAGGGGGAGGAACCTACGAGCAGTACTTC.

This clonotype has at least ten counts. The CDR3: CASSQDRLADYNEQFF. DNA of the CDR3: TGCGCCAGCAGCCAAGATCGACTAGCTGACTACAATGAGCAGTTCTTC. The chain is built from TRBV4-3 and TRBJ2-1; TRBD2 matches at 7 bases. With V trimmed by 0 bases and J by 3 bases, 5 bases remained unmatched. Per the germline V gene, CDR1 is LGHNA and CDR2 is YSLEER. The CDR3 contains 16 residues.

This clonotype was counted at least ten times. The J gene is TRBJ2-3, the V gene TRBV11-2, with 7 bases that match TRBD2. Germline V gene lookup returns CDR1 SGHAT and CDR2 FQNNGV. The junction had 3 bases not matched to a gene; V was cut back by 0 bases and J by 6 bases. CDR3 length: 14 residues. This chain's CDR3 is CASSLEAGTDTQYF. In nucleotides, the CDR3 is TGTGCCAGCAGCTTAGAAGCGGGAACGGATACGCAGTATTTT.

In its sample, this clonotype was seen many times. The chain links TRBV7-8 to TRBJ2-3; D might be TRBD2 (5 bases). This CDR3 is built from 13 residues. The V end lost 5 bases, the J end lost 6 bases, and 12 bases lay between the germline ends. The V gene's germline CDR1 is SGHVS and CDR2 FQNEAQ. The CDR3 nucleotides are TGTGCCAGCAGCCGAGGGCGAGTGGATACGCAGTATTTT. Its translation is CASSRGRVDTQYF.

This clonotype was picked up many times. The CDR3 DNA is TGTGCCACCATGGGACAGCACTACGAGCAGTACTTC. Protein product: CATMGQHYEQYF. This chain connects TRBV6-5 to TRBJ2-7; 7 bases line up with TRBD1. The trim removed 10 bases at V and 3 bases at J, leaving 6 bases unmatched. The germline CDR1 and CDR2 sequences are MNHEY and SVGAGI. CDR3 length: 12 residues.

The chain combines TRBV19 with TRBJ2-3; D ambiguous. Trimming removed 5 bases from V and 2 bases from J, with 11 bases in between. Germline CDR1 is LNHDA and CDR2 is SQIVND (reference sequence). The CDR3 totals 14 residues. The CDR3 nucleotides read TGTGCCAGTAGTTTCGGACCCCTCACAGATACGCAGTATTTT. Translated: CASSFGPLTDTQYF.

The CDR3 loop is CASISSLEKQFF. The CDR3 bases are TGTGCCAGCATCTCTAGCCTTGAGAAGCAGTTCTTC. The chain couples TRBV6-2 or TRBV6-3 to TRBJ2-1, with a possible D match to TRBD2 (5 bases). The germline V gene has CDR1 MNHEY and CDR2 SVGEGT. The V gene lost 7 bases and the J gene lost 11 bases, with 15 bases spanning the gap. This CDR3 is 12 amino acids long.

There are a few counts of this clonotype. V gene TRBV27 combines with J gene TRBJ2-4, with 8 bases that match TRBD2. CDR3 length: 19 amino acids. The V and J ends lost 3 bases and 5 bases, in that order; junction bases with no gene match: 18. The germline gives CDR1 MNHEY, CDR2 SMNVEV (reference sequence). The CDR3 nucleotides are TGTGCCAGCAGTTTGTGGCGGGGGGCTTTTCTGGCTTCTGAAAACATTCAGTACTTC. Its protein is CASSLWRGAFLASENIQYF.

The rearrangement joins TRBV20-1 to TRBJ2-1; 11 bases match TRBD2. CDR1 and CDR2 (germline): DFQATT, SNEGSKA (reference sequence). The CDR3 runs to 16 residues. V was pared by 3 bases and J by 3 bases, with 7 bases of the junction left unmatched. The CDR3 region is CSARRLAGTLYNEQFF. Written as DNA, the CDR3 is TGCAGTGCTAGGAGACTAGCGGGGACTCTCTACAATGAGCAGTTCTTC.

This clonotype was counted only a few times. This chain uses TRBV5-8 with TRBJ2-1, with 9 positions matching TRBD2. V lost 4 bases, J lost 5 bases, and 7 bases stayed unmatched. In germline, CDR1 is SGHTS, CDR2 YDEGEE. CDR3 length: 15 amino acids. The CDR3 is CASSLIAGVNNEQFF. The CDR3 bases are TGTGCCAGCAGCCTAATAGCGGGGGTCAACAATGAGCAGTTCTTC.

The V gene is TRBV5-1, the J gene TRBJ2-7; TRBD2 is a possible D gene (5 bases). The CDR3 totals 14 residues. The V gene lost 0 bases and the J gene lost 6 bases, with 13 bases spanning the gap. CDR1 and CDR2 (germline): SGHRS, YFSETQ. The CDR3 DNA reads TGCGCCAGCAGCTTGGGTGAGGGAATCGGCGAGCAGTACTTC. It encodes CASSLGEGIGEQYF.

The rearrangement joins TRBV12-3 or TRBV12-4 to TRBJ1-1; D not resolved. Trimming pared 6 bases from V and 4 bases from J, leaving 9 bases between. This CDR3 comprises 12 residues. CDR3 amino acids: CASSPLVTEAFF. The CDR3 DNA is TGTGCCAGCAGCCCGCTAGTCACTGAAGCTTTCTTT.

J is TRBJ2-7 and V is TRBV20-1; D possibly corresponds to TRBD1 (5 bases). This CDR3 has 16 amino acids. Per the germline V gene, CDR1 is DFQATT and CDR2 is SNEGSKA (reference sequence). The V and J ends lost 1 base and 0 bases respectively, with 16 bases between them. In DNA form, the CDR3 reads TGCAGTGCTAGAGGGGGTGGGGCTGCCCTCTCCTACGAGCAGTACTTC. This codes for CSARGGGAALSYEQYF.

The chain recombines TRBV10-3 with TRBJ2-1, with no clear D. The CDR3 has 11 residues. Trimming took 3 bases from V and 15 from J, leaving 12 bases between them. Germline-derived CDR1 and CDR2 are ENHRY and SYGVKD. The chain's CDR3 is CAISDGLVLFF. The CDR3 nucleotides read TGTGCCATCAGTGACGGGTTAGTTTTGTTCTTC.

This clonotype was observed a few times. The CDR3 nucleotides read TGTGCCAGCAGCCTAACGACTAGCGGGAACACAGATACGCAGTATTTT. Translated: CASSLTTSGNTDTQYF. This chain joins TRBV7-9 and TRBJ2-3, with 11 bases lining up with TRBD2. The V gene end was trimmed by 5 bases and the J gene end by 2 bases; junction bases not matched to a gene: 6. Per the germline V gene, CDR1 is SEHNR and CDR2 is FQNEAQ (reference sequence). The CDR3 has 16 residues.

This clonotype came up a few times. V is TRBV2 and J is TRBJ1-5, with 7 nucleotides matching TRBD1. The CDR3 has 12 residues. Germline assignment: CDR1 SNHLY and CDR2 FYNNEI. V was pared by 7 bases and J by 8 bases, with 5 bases of the junction left unmatched. CDR3 in DNA: TGTGCCAGCACCGGGCAGGGGGAGCCCCAGCATTTT. This codes for CASTGQGEPQHF.

This clonotype has ten or more counts. CDR3 loop: CATDPGQEYYEQYF. The CDR3 coding sequence is TGTGCCACCGATCCGGGACAGGAATACTACGAGCAGTACTTC. The V call is TRBV10-3, the J call TRBJ2-7; TRBD1 matches 8 bases. The germline V gene has CDR1 ENHRY and CDR2 SYGVKD. The CDR3 has 14 residues. The junction had 11 bases not matched to a gene; V was cut back by 10 bases and J by 3 bases.

The table lists this clonotype with many counts. The V gene is TRBV10-3, the J gene TRBJ2-7, with 8 bases aligning to TRBD2. The germline gives CDR1 ENHRY, CDR2 SYGVKD. CDR3 size: 12 residues. Unmatched junction bases numbered 5, after V lost 10 bases and J lost 3 bases. The CDR3: CATRREGYEQYF. Written as DNA, the CDR3 is TGTGCCACCCGCCGGGAGGGCTACGAGCAGTACTTC.

The gene calls are TRBV3-1 and TRBJ2-5, with 8 bases aligning to TRBD2. Losses at the gene ends were 0 bases for V and 0 bases for J; bases not matched to a gene: 6. CDR1 LGHDT and CDR2 YNNKEL come from the germline V gene (reference sequence). This CDR3 spans 17 amino acids. Here the CDR3 reads CASSQDGSGVYQETQYF. DNA of the CDR3: TGTGCCAGCAGCCAAGATGGTAGCGGGGTGTACCAAGAGACCCAGTACTTC.

The genes are TRBV6-2 or TRBV6-3 and TRBJ2-3; tentatively, D is TRBD2 (5 bases). Per germline, CDR1 MNHEY and CDR2 SVGEGT. The V end lost 2 bases, the J end lost 0 bases, and 9 bases lay between the germline ends. The CDR3 has 15 residues. CDR3 in DNA: TGTGCCAGCAGTTACCGGCGGACTAGCACAGATACGCAGTATTTT. Protein: CASSYRRTSTDTQYF.

The V gene is TRBV4-1, the J gene TRBJ2-2, with 12 bases fitting TRBD2. This CDR3 region has 19 residues. Germline V lookup: CDR1 MGHRA, CDR2 YSYEKL. V lost 0 bases, J lost 5 bases, and 10 bases stayed unmatched. The CDR3 nucleotides are TGCGCCAGCAGCCAAGATTCCCTAGCGGGGGGGTCAAGGACCGGGGAGCTGTTTTTT. Residues: CASSQDSLAGGSRTGELFF.

This CDR3 reads CASSQDYRGNYEQYF. DNA of the CDR3: TGCGCCAGCAGCCAAGATTACAGGGGGAACTACGAGCAGTACTTC. The V gene is TRBV4-3, the J gene TRBJ2-7, with TRBD1 matching 8 bases. Germline V CDR1 and CDR2: LGHNA, YSLEER. The V segment lost 0 bases and the J segment 3 bases; nucleotides outside the gene matches: 4. The CDR3 spans 15 residues.

The chain employs TRBV25-1 and TRBJ2-1; unclear D gene. The germline V gene encodes CDR1 MGHDK and CDR2 SYGVNS. This CDR3 contains 16 residues. V lost 2 bases, J lost 3 bases, and 14 bases lay in between. The CDR3 nucleotides are TGTGCCAGCAGTGAAGATGTGGTTTTCGGCTACAATGAGCAGTTCTTC. Its protein is CASSEDVVFGYNEQFF. Filled out from reference TRBV25-1 and TRBJ2-1, the complete variable domain reads EADIYQTPRYLVIGTGKKITLECSQTMGHDKMYWYQQDPGMELHLIHYSYGVNSTEKGDLSSESTVSRIRTEHFPLTLESARPSHTSQYLCASSEDVVFGYNEQFFGPGTRLTVL.

This clonotype appeared many times. V is TRBV20-1 and J is TRBJ2-2, with D possibly TRBD1 on 6 matching bases. The CDR3 has 15 residues. Trimming removed 0 bases from V and 5 bases from J, with 13 bases in between. Germline assignment: CDR1 DFQATT and CDR2 SNEGSKA (reference sequence). Written as DNA, the CDR3 is TGCAGTGCTAGAGATCAGGGGATGATAACCGGGGAGCTGTTTTTT. Translation: CSARDQGMITGELFF.

The V gene is TRBV5-1, the J gene TRBJ1-2, with TRBD1 matching 10 bases. Germline CDR1 and CDR2: SGHRS and YFSETQ. The trim removed 0 bases at V and 3 bases at J, leaving 5 bases unmatched. CDR3 size: 16 residues. CDR3 in DNA: TGCGCCAGCAGCTTGGCCCCCGGGACAGGGGACTATGGCTACACCTTC. This gives the protein CASSLAPGTGDYGYTF.

This rearrangement joins TRBV20-1 to TRBJ2-1; 12 bases are a match to TRBD2. The germline V gene encodes CDR1 DFQATT and CDR2 SNEGSKA (reference sequence). CDR3 length: 14 amino acids. V dropped 5 bases and J dropped 8; count of bases not matched to a gene: 7. CDR3 DNA: TGCAGTGCTGCTATGACTAGCGGGAGATATGAGCAGTTCTTC. Translated: CSAAMTSGRYEQFF.

V and J are TRBV19 and TRBJ2-1; D ambiguous. This CDR3 has 13 residues. Germline loops: CDR1 LNHDA, CDR2 SQIVND (reference sequence). Trimming took off 0 bases at V and 4 bases at J, with 4 bases between the two ends. In DNA, the CDR3 is TGTGCCAGTAGTATAGATTGGTACAATGAGCAGTTCTTC. Residues: CASSIDWYNEQFF.

This clonotype was seen ten or more times. The rearrangement joins TRBV7-6 to TRBJ2-3, with TRBD1 matching 7 bases. CDR1 is SGHVS and CDR2 is FNYEAQ in the germline V gene. Trimming at V came to 1 base and at J to 2 bases, leaving 6 bases not matched to a gene. This CDR3 is 16 amino acids long. Here the CDR3 DNA reads TGTGCCAGCAGCTTAGGCACGACAGGGACCACAGATACGCAGTATTTT. It encodes CASSLGTTGTTDTQYF.

The chain uses TRBV5-1 and TRBJ2-2; no reliable D call. The V gene's germline CDR1 is SGHRS and CDR2 YFSETQ. This CDR3 has 14 residues. V lost 4 bases to trimming and J lost 5 bases, with 12 bases between them. The CDR3 reads CASSLWIGTGELFF. The CDR3 coding sequence is TGCGCCAGCAGCCTCTGGATCGGAACCGGGGAGCTGTTTTTT.